This T cell receptor beta chain derives from a study of blood T cells in healthy people across ages (dated by TCRdb to the mid-2010s). For context, the study as a whole: In model experiments, roughly one uniquely barcoded TCR beta cDNA molecule per two T cells was captured by template switching. To track age-related changes in TCR beta repertoire diversity, the study relied on deep sequencing normalized with unique cDNA molecular identifiers. The donors were divided into four age groups: young (average around 16 years), middle-aged (over 35), aged (about 60) and long-lived (around 87). To avoid experimental bias, donors of different ages were randomly spread across the sequencing lanes. Two additional independent replicas of 1 million unique cDNA reads from the same blood draw were analyzed for two donors (one aged 18 to 30 and one aged 80 or older).

About this clonotype: The antigen it binds to is not known. There are no base qualities to consult, and no much larger clone falls within one base.

Study-wide findings and limitations: There was a strong correlation between observed TCR beta diversity and the percentage of naive T cells measured by flow cytometry. Estimates of total diversity based on one million sequenced T cells were considered lower bounds and underestimates. Because donor CMV infection status was unknown, age-related changes in expanded clonotypes were potentially confounded. Compared with the aged group, more naive CD4+ T cells, fewer expanded clones and increased TCR diversity were shown by the long-lived group, suggesting age selection. As age increased, observed TCR beta diversity per million T cells dropped in a roughly linear way, and a significant reduction was already evident by age roughly 36. Since profiling was done on bulk unsorted PBMCs, naive and antigen-experienced compartments could not be conclusively compared.

The approximately 39 donors, aged roughly 6 to 90 years, were systemically healthy Caucasian individuals from Russia. About 9.6 milliliters of peripheral blood were collected from each donor into EDTA-treated Vacutainer tubes. Ficoll-Paque density-gradient centrifugation was used to isolate PBMCs, with at least 6.5 million obtained per sample. Trizol reagent was used to extract total RNA from the PBMCs, yielding at least 5.5 micrograms per sample. For every donor, an aliquot of PBMCs went through flow cytometry to measure the percentages of naive CD45RAhigh/CD27high T cells. Preparation of the library involved 5' RACE. TCRdb shows the sequencer as Illumina HiSeq 2500. A second PCR of about 6 to 12 cycles was run with a J-beta primer mix and a sample-barcoded 5' primer. A template-switch 5' adaptor carrying 12 random nucleotides introduced a unique molecular identifier onto each TCR beta cDNA molecule. Each sample yielded at least 2.5 million CDR3-containing paired-end reads. All of the RNA was converted into first-strand cDNA using the Mint cDNA synthesis kit, with a TRBC-specific oligonucleotide serving as the primer. Following uracil-DNA glycosylase treatment, all cDNA underwent a first 18-cycle PCR with the universal primers M1SS and BC2_uni_R. The authors' pipeline ran thus. For normalization, 1 million high-quality reads were randomly selected from each sample, with every read carrying a distinct molecular identifier. Reads with shared molecular identifiers were discarded instead of being binned into consensus sequences. CDR3 identification, clonotype clustering and error correction used MiTCR with a Q25 quality threshold and the strictest error-elimination algorithm. A nonparametric unseen species model with Euler transformation was used to estimate a lower bound on total TCR beta diversity. TCRdb handled the public reads itself, with Q25 trimming in fastp and clone calling in MiXCR, and kept productive beta chains. Rows with a matching CDR3 protein are joined into one entry that keeps the most common DNA and genes. The V and J calls reflect TCRdb's pipeline rather than the authors' work. The table for this sample lists under 850,000 distinct CDR3 sequences; around 36% of them were counted only once. The top ten hold over 10% of the sample.

The specimen was blood. The sequence was obtained from a man younger than 30 in good health.

At the DNA level, the sequence is TGTGCCAGCAGTTCGATGACAGGGCCCACTGAAGCTTTCTTT. It is translated as CASSSMTGPTEAFF. The receptor chain draws on TRBV7-8 and TRBJ1-1; 7 nucleotides in the junction match TRBD1. Here V drops 6 bases and J drops 4 bases, and the junction holds 8 bases not matched to any gene. Inclusive of the bounding cysteine and phenylalanine, the CDR3 is 14 residues long. Only the CDR3 DNA stays, 42 bases, in frame from base 1. CDR1 and CDR2 (SGHVS, FQNEAQ) derive from the germline V gene.